A single sample is the source of the 10 T cell receptor beta chains below, sequenced in a study of lymphopenia after photon versus proton radiotherapy. Assay used: immunoSEQ multiplex PCR; TCRdb lists only in-frame clones, some missing. The table includes just over 40,000 clones, about 86% detected once. The starting material was peripheral blood, obtained from a patient treated with proton-based radiotherapy. Receptors originate from a woman in her seventies with pancreatic cancer. Some clones in this sample may be carry-over from other donors' samples.

The chain links TRBV7-9 to TRBJ2-1, with TRBD1 identical over 7 bases. V was pared by 0 bases and J by 1 base, with 12 bases of the junction left unmatched. Looked up from germline, CDR1 is SEHNR and CDR2 is FQNEAQ (reference sequence). The CDR3 length is 19 residues. CDR3 sequence reads: CASSLAGPQGVESYNEQFF. CDR3 DNA: TGTGCCAGCAGCTTAGCAGGCCCCCAGGGGGTGGAGTCCTACAATGAGCAGTTCTTC.

This clone appeared a single time. The CDR3 loop is CASSPLQGLNTEAFF. The CDR3 DNA follows: TGTGCCAGCAGCCCGTTACAGGGATTGAACACTGAAGCTTTCTTT. The chain employs TRBV7-9 and TRBJ1-1; D possibly corresponds to TRBD1 (6 bases). V lost 5 bases and J lost 0, with 13 bases in between. CDR1 and CDR2 (germline): SEHNR, FQNEAQ (reference sequence). This CDR3 has 15 amino acids. The whole variable domain, remainder taken from reference TRBV7-9 and TRBJ1-1, is DTGVSQNPRHKITKRGQNVTFRCDPISEHNRLYWYRQTLGQGPEFLTYFQNEAQLEKSRLLSDRFSAERPKGSFSTLEIQRTEQGDSAMYLCASSPLQGLNTEAFFGQGTRLTVV.

This clone showed up just a few times. The chain uses TRBV19 and TRBJ1-1, with D maybe TRBD1 (6 bases). Germline V CDR1 and CDR2: LNHDA, SQIVND (reference sequence). CDR3 size: 14 residues. The V and J ends lost 3 bases and 1 base respectively, with 9 bases between them. CDR3 sequence (DNA): TGTGCCAGTAGTATGACCAGGGGGAACACTGAAGCTTTCTTT. This translates into CASSMTRGNTEAFF.

J is TRBJ1-4 and V is TRBV5-1; TRBD1 matches at 9 bases. Per the germline V gene, CDR1 is SGHRS and CDR2 is YFSETQ. This CDR3 has 15 amino acids. V gave up 9 bases and J gave up 4 bases; unmatched junction bases: 10. The CDR3 nucleotides read TGCGCCACCTCGGGACAGGGCAGTAATAATGAAAAACTGTTTTTT. This encodes CATSGQGSNNEKLFF.

This clone ranks as medium-sized. This chain uses TRBV6-6 with TRBJ2-7, with a possible D match to TRBD2 (6 bases). V lost 4 bases and J 3 bases, leaving 13 bases between the germline ends. The CDR3 runs to 14 residues. Germline values: CDR1 MNHNY, CDR2 SVGAGI (reference sequence). CDR3 nucleotides: TGTGCCAGCAGTTCCAGCGTGCGGGACTACGAGCAGTACTTC. It yields the protein CASSSSVRDYEQYF.

The chain employs TRBV5-6 and TRBJ1-2, with 10 bases matching TRBD1. Germline CDR1 and CDR2: SGHDT and YYEEEE. The trim removed 4 bases at V and 7 bases at J, leaving 16 bases unmatched. The CDR3 contains 17 residues. As DNA, the CDR3 is TGTGCCAGCAGCCCTCTAGGGACAGGGGAAGGTCCTCTTGGCTACACCTTC. Amino acid sequence: CASSPLGTGEGPLGYTF.

The genes are TRBV4-3 and TRBJ1-1; D is uncertain. The V gene lost 0 bases and the J gene lost 10 bases, with 21 bases spanning the gap. CDR1 and CDR2 from the germline V gene are LGHNA and YSLEER. The CDR3 is made up of 16 amino acids. CDR3 bases: TGCGCCAGCAGCCAAGATGCGGACGCCGGTCGATCACGAGCTTTCTTT. Translating gives CASSQDADAGRSRAFF.

The chain uses TRBV5-5 and TRBJ1-1; D not resolved. The V gene lost 4 bases and the J gene lost 1 base, with 11 bases spanning the gap. Germline CDR1 SGHKS, CDR2 YYEKEE (reference sequence). This CDR3 region has 14 residues. The CDR3: CASSVYPQNTEAFF. The CDR3, as DNA: TGTGCCAGCAGCGTATACCCACAGAACACTGAAGCTTTCTTT.

The chain joins TRBV28 to TRBJ1-4, with D unclear. Germline V gives CDR1 MDHEN, CDR2 SYDVKM. The CDR3 totals 15 residues. The V gene lost 5 bases and the J gene lost 0 bases, with 10 bases spanning the gap. Here the CDR3 DNA reads TGTGCCAGCAGTGATACGGTGGCAACTAATGAAAAACTGTTTTTT. Its translation is CASSDTVATNEKLFF.

V and J are TRBV30 and TRBJ1-2; no clear D gene. Per germline, CDR1 GTSNPN and CDR2 SVGIG (reference sequence). V lost 4 bases, J lost 2 bases, and 14 bases lay in between. The CDR3 spans 14 residues. CDR3 in amino acids: CAWKKPPDNYGYTF. CDR3 DNA sequence: TGTGCCTGGAAAAAGCCCCCGGACAACTATGGCTACACCTTC.